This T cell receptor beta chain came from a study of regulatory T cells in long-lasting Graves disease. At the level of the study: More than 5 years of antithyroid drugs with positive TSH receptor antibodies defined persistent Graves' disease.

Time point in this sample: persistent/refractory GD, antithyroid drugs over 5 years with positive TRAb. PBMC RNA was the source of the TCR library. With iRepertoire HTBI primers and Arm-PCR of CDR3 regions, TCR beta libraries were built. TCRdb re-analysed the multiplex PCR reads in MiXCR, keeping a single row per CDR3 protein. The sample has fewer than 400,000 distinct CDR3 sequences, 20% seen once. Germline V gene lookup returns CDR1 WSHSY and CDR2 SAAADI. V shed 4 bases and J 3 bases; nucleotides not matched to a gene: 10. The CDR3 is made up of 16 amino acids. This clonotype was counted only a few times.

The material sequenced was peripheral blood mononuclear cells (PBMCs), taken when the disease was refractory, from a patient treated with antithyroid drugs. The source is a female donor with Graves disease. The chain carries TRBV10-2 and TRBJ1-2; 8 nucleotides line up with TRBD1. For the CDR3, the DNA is TGCGCCAGCAGTGGCAAATTAGGGACAGGCCACTATGGCTACACCTTC. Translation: CASSGKLGTGHYGYTF.